This T cell receptor beta chain is drawn from a study of blood T cell repertoires in COVID-19. Turning to the study itself: Samples came from the United States, Italy and Spain, spanning acute and convalescent COVID-19.

TCRdb's copy holds only in-frame clones and misses some; the assay was immunoSEQ multiplex PCR. The sample shows over 45,000 clones, about nine tenths of them seen only once. Germline V gene lookup returns CDR1 SNHLY and CDR2 FYNNEI. The CDR3 has 17 residues. The V gene lost 3 bases and the J gene lost 1 base, with 18 bases spanning the gap. The receptor comes from a man aged 55 to 69 with active COVID-19. J is TRBJ1-1 and V is TRBV2, with a tentative D call TRBD1 (5 bases). The source material was peripheral blood. The CDR3 sequence: CASSDPKGGARNTEAFF. CDR3 coding DNA: TGTGCCAGCAGTGACCCCAAAGGTGGGGCGCGGAACACTGAAGCTTTCTTT.